Listed below are T cell receptor beta chains from one sample, sequenced in a study of long-term antiretroviral therapy in people with HIV. The assay was immunoSEQ multiplex PCR, and TCRdb's table has in-frame clones only and misses some. The sample has tens of thousands of clones, around 88% seen once. The sample here was unsorted PBMCs, taken more than 4.3 years after starting antiretroviral therapy. These receptors originate from a man aged 25-40 years with HIV. CDR3s include the opening cysteine and the closing phenylalanine or tryptophan. D genes are given only for firm matches. Rows give clone size only sometimes, using once, few, many, or a class for an expanded clone.

d_gene	abundance	v_gene	j_gene	CDR3nt	CDR3aa
TRBD1	NA	TRBV6-5	TRBJ1-5	TGTGCCAGCAGTTACTCAGGGGGCGGACAGCCCCAGCATTTT	CASSYSGGGQPQHF
NA	NA	TRBV11-2	TRBJ2-3	TGTGCCAGCAGTCCGGGACTCTCATTGAACACAGATACGCAGTATTTT	CASSPGLSLNTDTQYF
NA	NA	TRBV10-3	TRBJ2-2	TGTGCCATCAGTGAAAGTTCGGGGATAGAGGCCGGGGAGCTGTTTTTT	CAISESSGIEAGELFF
NA	NA	TRBV4-2	TRBJ1-3	TGTGCCAGCAGCCAAACCAGGACATCTGGAAACACCATATATTTT	CASSQTRTSGNTIYF
NA	NA	TRBV19	TRBJ2-7	TGTGCCAGTAGTAATCGGGGGCCCGACGAGCAGTACTTC	CASSNRGPDEQYF
TRBD1	few	TRBV30	TRBJ2-7	TGTGCCTGGAAGGGGACAGGGGAGACCGAGCAGTACTTC	CAWKGTGETEQYF
NA	NA	TRBV6-1	TRBJ1-5	TGTGCCAGCACCAAACCAGAGGTACCAAGTCAGCCCCAGCATTTT	CASTKPEVPSQPQHF
NA	NA	TRBV19	TRBJ1-1	TGTGCCAGTATAGGGCGGGGACTATCGAACACTGAAGCTTTCTTT	CASIGRGLSNTEAFF
NA	NA	TRBV25-1	TRBJ1-1	TGTGCCAGCAGAGACCTGAACACTGAAGCTTTCTTT	CASRDLNTEAFF
NA	NA	TRBV7-9	TRBJ2-4	TGTGCCAGCAGAAACGGGACAGCCAAAAACATTCAGTACTTC	CASRNGTAKNIQYF
NA	NA	TRBV18	TRBJ2-5	TGTGCCAGCTCACCAACTCGGATCCAAGAGACCCAGTACTTC	CASSPTRIQETQYF
NA	few	TRBV19	TRBJ2-7	TGTGCCAGTAGTATAGGGGACTCCTACGAGCAGTACTTC	CASSIGDSYEQYF
TRBD1	NA	TRBV7-9	TRBJ2-7	TGTGCCAGCAGCTTAGGACAGGGGGTACGCTACGAGCAGTACTTC	CASSLGQGVRYEQYF
TRBD2	NA	TRBV7-6	TRBJ2-1	TGTGCCAGCAGCCGACTAGCGGGGAGCAATGAGCAGTTCTTC	CASSRLAGSNEQFF
TRBD1	NA	TRBV2	TRBJ1-3	TGTGCCAGCAGTGAAGCGCCAGGGGGTGGAAACACCATATATTTT	CASSEAPGGGNTIYF
NA	few	TRBV25-1	TRBJ1-2	TGTGCCAGCAGTGGACTGACTAACTATGGCTACACCTTC	CASSGLTNYGYTF
NA	NA	TRBV5-4	TRBJ2-1	TGTGCCAGCAGCTTGAGAGGGAGAACCTACAATGAGCAGTTCTTC	CASSLRGRTYNEQFF
NA	NA	TRBV11-2	TRBJ2-5	TGTGCCAGCAGCTTAGATACGCTAGAGACCCAGTACTTC	CASSLDTLETQYF
NA	once	TRBV7-9	TRBJ2-3	TGTGCCAGCAGCTTAGGACAGGGGGCGTCTAGCGGGGGAACAGATACGCAGTATTTT	CASSLGQGASSGGTDTQYF
TRBD1	NA	TRBV4-1	TRBJ1-2	TGCGCCAGCAGCCAAGATTGGGGGACAGGGAGGGGCTACACCTTC	CASSQDWGTGRGYTF
NA	NA	TRBV30	TRBJ1-2	TGTGCCTGGAGCTGGTCGGGTGTTGGGTGGTATGGCTACACCTTC	CAWSWSGVGWYGYTF
TRBD1	NA	TRBV10-3	TRBJ1-2	TGTGCCATCAGAGGACAGGGGATGGGTACTAACTATGGCTACACCTTC	CAIRGQGMGTNYGYTF
TRBD2	NA	TRBV2	TRBJ2-1	TGTGCCAGCAGGCCTCTAGCGGGGGGGACGGGGGAGCAGTTCTTC	CASRPLAGGTGEQFF
TRBD1	NA	TRBV6-6	TRBJ2-7	TGTGCCAGCAGTGAGCTCGGGACAGGGTCCTACGAGCAGTACTTC	CASSELGTGSYEQYF
NA	once	TRBV6-6	TRBJ2-1	TGTGCCAGCAGTTACACGAGCAATGAGCAGTTCTTC	CASSYTSNEQFF
TRBD1	NA	TRBV2	TRBJ1-1	TGTGCCAGCACCTCTAGACAGGGTGAAGCTTTCTTT	CASTSRQGEAFF
NA	NA	TRBV7-9	TRBJ2-1	TGTGCCAGCAGCTACACGACAGGGGACGCGGGGGATGAGCAGTTCTTC	CASSYTTGDAGDEQFF
NA	NA	TRBV9	TRBJ2-7	TGTGCCAGCAGCGTAGCGGCAGGAGAGCAGTACTTC	CASSVAAGEQYF
NA	NA	TRBV6-1	TRBJ1-2	TGTGCCAGCAGTGACGTTTGGTTGGACTATGGCTACACCTTC	CASSDVWLDYGYTF
NA	NA	TRBV19	TRBJ2-1	TGTGCCAGTAGTATAGATAATTGGGTTTTGGATGAGCAGTTCTTC	CASSIDNWVLDEQFF
NA	NA	TRBV7-2	TRBJ2-2	TGTGCCAGCAGCCCAAGGGACTTTCGGAACACCGGGGAGCTGTTTTTT	CASSPRDFRNTGELFF
NA	NA	TRBV4-2	TRBJ2-1	TGTGCCAGCAGCCAAGCAGCTATGGAATTCAATGAGCAGTTCTTC	CASSQAAMEFNEQFF
TRBD2	NA	TRBV15	TRBJ2-7	TGTGCCACCAGCAGAGTGAGGCTAGCGGGTTCCTACGAGCAGTACTTC	CATSRVRLAGSYEQYF
TRBD2	NA	TRBV6-5	TRBJ2-1	TGTGCCAGCAGTTCCGTCGGACTAGCGGGAGTTCTTGAGCAGTTCTTC	CASSSVGLAGVLEQFF
NA	NA	TRBV2	TRBJ1-4	TGTGCCAGCAGTGAATATGGGAGTGAAAAACTGTTTTTT	CASSEYGSEKLFF
TRBD1	NA	TRBV18	TRBJ1-2	TGTGCCAGCTCACCACCTAGGGACAGGGTCGGGTACACCTTC	CASSPPRDRVGYTF
NA	NA	TRBV15	TRBJ1-6	TGTGCCACCAGCAGAGATGGCCACATAAGCGACTCACCCCTCCACTTT	CATSRDGHISDSPLHF
NA	NA	TRBV5-6	TRBJ1-1	TGTGCCAGCAGCTTGGGTCAGGGACCAGGGGCTTTCTTT	CASSLGQGPGAFF
TRBD1	NA	TRBV2	TRBJ2-7	TGTGCCAGCAGCCCGGACAGGGTAACCTACGAGCAGTACTTC	CASSPDRVTYEQYF